These T cell receptor beta chains were read from a single sample in a study of identical twins. TCRdb ran MiXCR on the 5' RACE reads and lists one entry per CDR3 protein. The table lists hundreds of thousands of distinct CDR3 sequences, approximately 9% of them singletons. These data were also reused for a study on yellow fever vaccine responses in identical twins.

Sequenced: PBMCs. All receptors derive from a woman between 18 and 29 years old in good health. CDR3s include the opening cysteine and the closing phenylalanine or tryptophan. D genes are given only for firm matches. Size is omitted from some rows. Given values are once, few, many or a class for expanded clones.

D gene	J gene	clone size	V gene	CDR3 DNA	CDR3 protein
.	TRBJ2-1	few	TRBV23-1	TGCGCCAGCAGTCTTCGATATGGGGGGCAACCCTACAATGAGCAGTTCTTC	CASSLRYGGQPYNEQFF
TRBD1	TRBJ1-5	.	TRBV2	TGTGCCAGCAGTGACCTGACAGGGGGACAGCCCCAGCATTTT	CASSDLTGGQPQHF
.	TRBJ2-4	few	TRBV5-6	TGTGCCAGCAGCTTTCGGGGACACTTAGCCAAAAACATTCAGTACTTC	CASSFRGHLAKNIQYF
.	TRBJ2-1	.	TRBV27	TGTGCCAGCAGTTTTCTAACGGCAGGGCCCTACAATGAGCAGTTCTTC	CASSFLTAGPYNEQFF
.	TRBJ2-7	.	TRBV28	TGTGCCAGCAGTCCCATTGGGCTGGGGCAGTACTTC	CASSPIGLGQYF
.	TRBJ2-3	few	TRBV19	TGTGCCAGTAGTGTAGCGGCCCAAGATACGCAGTATTTT	CASSVAAQDTQYF
TRBD2	TRBJ2-3	.	TRBV9	TGTGCCAGCAGCGGACTAGCGGGAGATACAGATACGCAGTATTTT	CASSGLAGDTDTQYF
.	TRBJ2-7	few	TRBV11-2	TGTGCCAACCGGGGCAGCCAGGGACTGAGGAGGGTGACAAACTACGAGCAGTACTTC	CANRGSQGLRRVTNYEQYF
.	TRBJ2-7	few	TRBV7-8	TGTGCCAGCAGCAGCTCTCCTGACCCGGACTTC	CASSSSPDPDF
.	TRBJ1-5	few	TRBV12-3/TRBV12-4	TGTGCCAGCAGTTCTAGGGGGAGTAGCAATCAGCCCCAGCATTTT	CASSSRGSSNQPQHF
.	TRBJ2-1	few	TRBV7-9	TGTGCCAGCACCGTAGGGGGGAGGGCCTCCTACAATGAGCAGTTCTTC	CASTVGGRASYNEQFF
TRBD2	TRBJ2-2	.	TRBV20-1	TGCAGTGCCAATAGCGGGCGAAGGGACGGGGAGCTGTTTTTT	CSANSGRRDGELFF
TRBD2	TRBJ2-3	many	TRBV6-2/TRBV6-3	TGTGCCAGCAGAGAACTAGCGGGAGCAGATACGCAGTATTTT	CASRELAGADTQYF
TRBD2	TRBJ2-1	once	TRBV3-1	TGTGCCTCCACCGTAGCGGGAGGACCTTTAAATGAGCAGTTCTTC	CASTVAGGPLNEQFF
.	TRBJ2-7	.	TRBV2	TGTGCCAGCAGCTGGGACTCGGGGAACGAGCAGTACTTC	CASSWDSGNEQYF
TRBD1	TRBJ1-6	few	TRBV7-6	TGTGCCAGCAGCTCCCTAGGGACAGTACCTTCACCCCTCCACTTT	CASSSLGTVPSPLHF
TRBD2	TRBJ2-7	few	TRBV27	TGTGCCAGCAGGACGGATGGGACTAGAAGAGTCTACGAGCAGTACTTC	CASRTDGTRRVYEQYF
.	TRBJ2-2	few	TRBV7-3	TGTGCCAGCAGCTTAGGAGGTGTCGCCGGGGAGCTGTTTTTT	CASSLGGVAGELFF
TRBD1	TRBJ1-1	few	TRBV7-9	TGTGCCAGCAGCCCCCGGACAGGGAGGGTCGAGAACACTGAAGCTTTCTTT	CASSPRTGRVENTEAFF
.	TRBJ1-1	few	TRBV11-2	TGTGCCAGCAGCTTAAAAGGGATGGGGAACACTGAAGCTTTCTTT	CASSLKGMGNTEAFF
TRBD1	TRBJ2-2	.	TRBV27	TGTGCCAGCAGTTCGACTCGGACAGGGCGCACCGGGGAGCTGTTTTTT	CASSSTRTGRTGELFF
.	TRBJ2-3	.	TRBV10-3	TGTGCCATCAAGGGGGCCGGGGGGGGACCCACCACAGATACGCAGTATTTT	CAIKGAGGGPTTDTQYF
.	TRBJ2-2	.	TRBV7-6	TGTGCCAGCAGCTTCAAGAAAACAGGGACCGGGGAGCTGTTTTTT	CASSFKKTGTGELFF
TRBD1	TRBJ1-4	.	TRBV7-6	TGTGCCAGCAGCCCTCTAGCGGTTATCGGGACAGGGACTGAAAAACTGTTTTTT	CASSPLAVIGTGTEKLFF
.	TRBJ2-4	.	TRBV28	TGTGCCAGCAGCCTGGTCCGGGACACGAACATTCAGTACTTC	CASSLVRDTNIQYF
TRBD2	TRBJ2-2	.	TRBV14	TGTGCCAGCAGCAGAACTAGCGGGGGGAACACCGGGGAGCTGTTTTTT	CASSRTSGGNTGELFF
.	TRBJ2-5	.	TRBV27	TGTGCCAGCAAGTCGAGAGAGACCCAGTACTTC	CASKSRETQYF
.	TRBJ2-7	many	TRBV28	TGTGCCAGCAGCTTTTCCAGGGCTTCCTACGAGCAGTACTTC	CASSFSRASYEQYF
.	TRBJ2-1	few	TRBV11-1	TGTGCCAGCAGCAGACGGGCAAACAATGAGCAGTTCTTC	CASSRRANNEQFF